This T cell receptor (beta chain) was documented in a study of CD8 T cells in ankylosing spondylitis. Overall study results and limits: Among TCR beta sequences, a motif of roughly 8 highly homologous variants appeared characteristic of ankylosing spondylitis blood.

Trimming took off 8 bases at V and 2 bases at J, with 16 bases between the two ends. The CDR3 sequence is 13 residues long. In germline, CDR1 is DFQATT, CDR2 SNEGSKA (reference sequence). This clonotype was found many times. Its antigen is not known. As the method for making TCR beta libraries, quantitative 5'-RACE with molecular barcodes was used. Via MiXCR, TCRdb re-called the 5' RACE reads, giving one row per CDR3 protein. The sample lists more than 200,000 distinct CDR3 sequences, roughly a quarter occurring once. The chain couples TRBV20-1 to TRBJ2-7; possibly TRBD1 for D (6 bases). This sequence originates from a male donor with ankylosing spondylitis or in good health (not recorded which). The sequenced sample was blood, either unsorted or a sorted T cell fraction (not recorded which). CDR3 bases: TGCAGTCCCAAGTCAGGGGTCACCTACGAGCAGTACTTC. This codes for CSPKSGVTYEQYF.